This T cell receptor (beta chain) was documented in a study of identical twins. V lost 3 bases to trimming and J lost 2 bases, with 8 bases between them. CDR1 is LGHNA and CDR2 is YNFKEQ in the germline V gene. The CDR3 covers 13 residues. Study observations and caveats: The models gave estimates that fell short of the out-of-frame TCR alpha sharing seen in monozygotic twins.

This clonotype was observed a handful of times. The antigen is not known. A single record per CDR3 protein comes from TCRdb applying MiXCR to the 5' RACE reads. Of some 240,000 distinct CDR3 sequences listed, about 8% were seen once; the top ten hold roughly 3.1%. This sample also appeared in a second study, on yellow fever vaccine responses in identical twins. That source adds: Twins' vaccine T cell response reportedly gave the appearance of partial convergence and partial personalization.

V gene TRBV4-2 combines with J gene TRBJ2-7, with a weak D call TRBD1 (6 bases). Sequencing was carried out using CD8+ T cells sorted from blood. The sequence came from a woman between 18 and 30 years old in good health. The CDR3 DNA follows: TGTGCCAGCAGCCAGGCAGGGGCCTACGAGCAGTACTTC. Translating gives CASSQAGAYEQYF.